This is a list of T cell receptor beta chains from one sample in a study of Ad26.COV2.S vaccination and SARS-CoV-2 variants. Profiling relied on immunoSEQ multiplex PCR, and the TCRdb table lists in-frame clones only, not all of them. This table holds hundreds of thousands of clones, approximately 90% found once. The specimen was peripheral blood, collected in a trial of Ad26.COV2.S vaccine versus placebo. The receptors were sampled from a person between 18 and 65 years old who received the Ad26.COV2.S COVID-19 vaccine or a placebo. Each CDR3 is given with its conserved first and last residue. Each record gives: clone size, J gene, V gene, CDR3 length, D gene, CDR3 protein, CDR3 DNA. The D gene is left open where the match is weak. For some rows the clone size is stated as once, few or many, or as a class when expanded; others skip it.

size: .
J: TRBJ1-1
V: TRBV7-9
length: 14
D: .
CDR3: CASSPRTASTEAFF
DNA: TGTGCCAGCAGCCCCCGGACAGCATCCACTGAAGCTTTCTTT

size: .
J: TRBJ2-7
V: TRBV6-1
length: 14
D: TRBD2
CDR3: CASSEASGVYEQYF
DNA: TGTGCCAGCAGTGAGGCTAGCGGGGTGTACGAGCAGTACTTC

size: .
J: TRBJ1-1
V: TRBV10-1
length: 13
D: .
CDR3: CASSYSGNTEAFF
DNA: TGCGCCAGCAGTTACAGTGGGAACACTGAAGCTTTCTTT

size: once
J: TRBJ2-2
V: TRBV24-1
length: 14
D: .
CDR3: CATSDGGRAGELFF
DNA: TGTGCCACCAGCGACGGGGGAAGGGCCGGGGAGCTGTTTTTT

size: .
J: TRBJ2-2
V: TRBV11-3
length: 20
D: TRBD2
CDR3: CASSLSTSGGAGPYTGELFF
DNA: TGTGCCAGCAGCTTATCGACTAGCGGGGGGGCCGGGCCGTACACCGGGGAGCTGTTTTTT

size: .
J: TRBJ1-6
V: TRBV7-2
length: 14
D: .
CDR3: CASSLRGRGSPLHF
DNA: TGTGCCAGCAGCTTACGGGGGCGAGGTTCACCCCTCCACTTT

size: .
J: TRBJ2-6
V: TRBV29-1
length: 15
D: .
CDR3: CSVELGTSGANVLTF
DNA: TGCAGCGTTGAATTAGGGACCTCTGGGGCCAACGTCCTGACTTTC

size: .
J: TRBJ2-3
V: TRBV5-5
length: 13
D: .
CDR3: CASSLVISDTQYF
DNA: TGTGCCAGCAGCTTGGTAATCTCCGATACGCAGTATTTT

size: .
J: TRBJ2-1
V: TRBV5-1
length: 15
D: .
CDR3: CASSFEQGQTNEQFF
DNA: TGCGCCAGCAGCTTCGAACAGGGACAAACTAATGAGCAGTTCTTC

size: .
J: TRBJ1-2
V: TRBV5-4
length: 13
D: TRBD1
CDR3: CASSEQGEGGYTF
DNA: TGTGCCAGCAGCGAACAGGGGGAGGGGGGCTACACCTTC

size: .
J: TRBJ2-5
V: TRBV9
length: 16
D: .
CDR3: CASSSDYRVPEETQYF
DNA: TGTGCCAGCAGCTCAGATTACAGGGTTCCAGAAGAGACCCAGTACTTC

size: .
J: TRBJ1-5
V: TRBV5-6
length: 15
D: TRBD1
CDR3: CASSFWDRGNQPQHF
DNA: TGTGCCAGCAGCTTTTGGGACAGGGGCAATCAGCCCCAGCATTTT

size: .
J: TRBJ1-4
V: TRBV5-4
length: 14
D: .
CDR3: CASSRQGTNEKLFF
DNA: TGTGCCAGCAGCCGTCAGGGGACTAATGAAAAACTGTTTTTT

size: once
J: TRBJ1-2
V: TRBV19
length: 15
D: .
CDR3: CASSTRDPEWYGYTF
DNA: TGTGCCAGTAGTACCCGGGACCCTGAGTGGTATGGCTACACCTTC